The 28 T cell receptor beta chains presented below share a single source sample, sequenced in a study of CD8 T cells in ankylosing spondylitis. MiXCR, run by TCRdb on the 5' RACE reads, gives a single entry per CDR3 protein. The sample carries about 360,000 distinct CDR3 sequences, about 15% recorded once. Input material: blood, either unsorted or a sorted T cell fraction (not recorded which). The receptor source for this set is a male donor with ankylosing spondylitis or in good health (not recorded which).

This chain links TRBV25-1 with TRBJ2-5; 11 bases align to TRBD2. This CDR3 is built from 16 residues. J was trimmed by 1 base and V by 6 bases; bases with no gene match: 7. CDR1 MGHDK and CDR2 SYGVNS come from the germline V gene. CDR3 sequence: CASSQRLAGRQETQYF. The CDR3 nucleotides read TGTGCCAGCAGCCAGAGACTAGCGGGACGCCAAGAGACCCAGTACTTC.

This clonotype was counted only a few times. The V call is TRBV11-3, the J call TRBJ2-1; D possibly corresponds to TRBD2 (5 bases). The CDR3 runs 15 residues. CDR1 is SGHNT, CDR2 YENEEA, per germline. The V gene lost 6 bases and the J gene lost 2 bases, with 14 bases spanning the gap. DNA for the CDR3: TGTGCCAGCAGTCCCGGGATGGGTGCCTACAATGAGCAGTTCTTC. Translation gives CASSPGMGAYNEQFF.

This clonotype was seen more than once but under ten times. The V and J genes are TRBV5-1 and TRBJ1-1, with D unclear. CDR3 length equals 12 residues. Trimming removed 3 bases from V and 9 bases from J, with 12 bases in between. Germline V gene data show CDR1 as SGHRS and CDR2 as YFSETQ. The CDR3 DNA reads as TGCGCCAGCAGCTATGACACCGTGCAAGCTTTCTTT. Amino acid sequence: CASSYDTVQAFF.

The J gene is TRBJ2-3, the V gene TRBV4-1; 10 bases map to TRBD2. V trimming: 0 bases; J trimming: 1 base; junction bases outside the gene matches: 13. Per the germline V gene, CDR1 is MGHRA and CDR2 is YSYEKL. The CDR3 consists of 20 residues. The CDR3 is CASSQDLVAPSGGRTDTQYF. The DNA of the CDR3 is TGCGCCAGCAGCCAAGATCTTGTAGCGCCTAGCGGGGGTCGCACAGATACGCAGTATTTT.

The rearrangement links TRBV5-6 to TRBJ2-3; the match to TRBD1 covers 9 bases. With V trimmed by 4 bases and J by 2 bases, 5 bases remained unmatched. The CDR3 totals 15 residues. CDR1 SGHDT and CDR2 YYEEEE come from the germline V gene. The CDR3: CASSVGTGPTDTQYF. CDR3 sequence (DNA): TGTGCCAGCAGCGTCGGGACAGGGCCCACAGATACGCAGTATTTT.

The V call is TRBV5-1, the J call TRBJ2-3; 7 nucleotides agree with TRBD1. The germline V gene has CDR1 SGHRS and CDR2 YFSETQ. With V trimmed by 4 bases and J by 1 base, 6 bases remained unmatched. This CDR3 has 15 amino acids. CDR3 sequence reads: CASSLGQEGTDTQYF. CDR3 DNA sequence: TGCGCCAGCAGCCTTGGACAGGAGGGCACAGATACGCAGTATTTT.

This clonotype was counted a few times. V gene TRBV20-1 combines with J gene TRBJ2-5; D may match TRBD1 or TRBD2 (5 bases each). Germline V gene data show CDR1 as DFQATT and CDR2 as SNEGSKA (reference sequence). The V and J ends lost 6 bases and 2 bases respectively, with 13 bases between them. The CDR3 sequence is 13 residues long. Here the CDR3 DNA reads TGCAGTGCCTACGGGACCTATCAAGAGACCCAGTACTTC. This gives the protein CSAYGTYQETQYF.

This chain connects TRBV6-1 to TRBJ2-2, with D tentatively TRBD1 (5 bases). Trimming removed 6 bases at V and 3 bases at J, with 11 bases between. The CDR3 loop spans 14 amino acids. The V gene's germline CDR1 is MNHNS and CDR2 SASEGT. The CDR3 DNA sequence: TGTGCCAGCAGACTTACAGGATACACCGGGGAGCTGTTTTTT. It is translated as CASRLTGYTGELFF.

This clonotype has a handful of counts. The chain joins TRBV20-1 to TRBJ1-5, with 7 bases aligning to TRBD1. From germline, CDR1 is DFQATT and CDR2 SNEGSKA (reference sequence). Germline trimming cut 5 bases from V and 6 bases from J; bases unmatched to any gene: 7. The CDR3 runs 13 residues. The CDR3 region has the DNA TGCAGTGCTCAAAGGGGGCCTGGTCAGCCCCAGCATTTT. Amino acid sequence: CSAQRGPGQPQHF.

This clonotype turned up a few times. The rearrangement joins TRBV3-1 to TRBJ2-3; D not certain. Trimming stripped 6 bases from V and 1 base from J, with 8 bases between. The CDR3 has 13 residues. The germline V gene encodes CDR1 LGHDT and CDR2 YNNKEL (reference sequence). CDR3 in DNA: TGTGCCAGCAGGGCCCCGGGCACAGATACGCAGTATTTT. It encodes CASRAPGTDTQYF.

Turning to this clonotype: Given a much more abundant clone one base away, this may be a read error. J is TRBJ1-1 and V is TRBV20-1; D is uncertain. This CDR3 comprises 11 residues. Trimming shortened V by 6 bases and J by 1 base, and 6 bases separated the two germline ends. CDR1 and CDR2 from the germline V gene are DFQATT and SNEGSKA (reference sequence). This CDR3 reads CSALGNTEAFF. CDR3 DNA: TGCAGTGCCCTGGGGAACACTGAAGCTTTCTTT.

In its sample, this clonotype was seen a few times. The rearrangement joins TRBV5-8 to TRBJ1-6; D ambiguous. Germline V gene lookup returns CDR1 SGHTS and CDR2 YDEGEE. The CDR3 extends over 13 amino acids. Trimming removed 5 bases from V and 0 bases from J, with 3 bases in between. CDR3 DNA: TGTGCCAGCAGTAGCTCCTATAATTCACCCCTCCACTTT. This gives the protein CASSSSYNSPLHF. Looking up the rest from reference TRBV5-8 and TRBJ1-6 gives the full variable domain: EAGVTQSPTHLIKTRGQQATLRCSPISGHTSVYWYQQALGLGLQFLLWYDEGEERNRGNFPPRFSGRQFPNYSSELNVNALELEDSALYLCASSSSYNSPLHFGNGTRLTVT.

This clonotype occurred many times. The chain combines TRBV5-1 with TRBJ2-2; perhaps TRBD1 as D (5 bases). V was cut by 3 bases and J by 5 bases, with 11 bases left in between. The CDR3 contains 14 residues. Germline assignment: CDR1 SGHRS and CDR2 YFSETQ. CDR3 DNA sequence: TGCGCCAGCAGCTCGATGACAGATACCGGGGAGCTGTTTTTT. This codes for CASSSMTDTGELFF.

The chain uses TRBV6-1 and TRBJ2-1; 7 positions agree with TRBD1. The CDR3 loop spans 15 amino acids. Germline CDR1 and CDR2: MNHNS and SASEGT. Trimming at V came to 7 bases and at J to 0 bases, leaving 6 bases not matched to a gene. Written as DNA, the CDR3 is TGTGCCAGCAAGTACAGGGGCTACTCCTACAATGAGCAGTTCTTC. Its translation: CASKYRGYSYNEQFF.

The CDR3 DNA reads TGTGCCAGCAGTTCGGCCCAGGAGACCCAGTACTTC. It yields the protein CASSSAQETQYF. The rearrangement joins TRBV6-5 to TRBJ2-5; no definite D call. There are 12 residues in the CDR3. Germline V lookup: CDR1 MNHEY, CDR2 SVGAGI. Between the trimmed V and J ends, which lost 4 bases and 5 bases, there was a span of 8 bases.

V usage is TRBV29-1 and J usage is TRBJ2-3; D is possibly TRBD1 (6 bases). CDR1 SQVTM and CDR2 ANQGSEA come from the germline V gene. Trimming removed 7 bases at V and 0 bases at J, with 11 bases between. The CDR3 length is 13 residues. The CDR3 sequence: CSGLRGSTDTQYF. The CDR3 nucleotides read TGCAGCGGCCTCAGGGGAAGCACAGATACGCAGTATTTT.

This chain joins TRBV5-6 and TRBJ2-2, with D hard to call. Trimming shortened V by 0 bases and J by 4 bases, and 10 bases separated the two germline ends. The length of the CDR3 is 15 residues. CDR1 and CDR2 from the germline V gene are SGHDT and YYEEEE. CDR3 amino acids: CASSLGLTLTGELFF. Here the CDR3 DNA reads TGTGCCAGCAGCTTGGGGCTTACACTCACCGGGGAGCTGTTTTTT.

This clonotype was seen many times. The chain combines TRBV5-1 with TRBJ2-3, with 9 bases lining up with TRBD1. V lost 4 bases, J lost 5 bases, and 5 bases stayed unmatched. The CDR3 covers 14 residues. CDR1 SGHRS and CDR2 YFSETQ come from the germline V gene. This CDR3 is CASSPGQGGDTQYF. The CDR3 bases are TGCGCCAGCAGCCCGGGACAGGGAGGAGATACGCAGTATTTT.

There are a few counts of this clonotype. V usage is TRBV10-3 and J usage is TRBJ1-1; D unresolved. V shed 5 bases and J shed 2 bases, with 12 bases lying between them. This CDR3 comprises 14 residues. CDR1 and CDR2 from the germline V gene are ENHRY and SYGVKD. CDR3 loop: CAISTDIENTEAFF. In DNA, the CDR3 is TGTGCCATCAGTACCGACATAGAAAACACTGAAGCTTTCTTT.

The rearrangement joins TRBV4-1 to TRBJ2-7; TRBD1 matches at 8 bases. CDR1 MGHRA and CDR2 YSYEKL come from the germline V gene. The CDR3 has 17 residues. J lost 2 bases, V lost 3 bases, and 12 bases had no gene match. CDR3 coding DNA: TGCGCCAGCAGCCACCGCACCCAGGGGGCCTGGACCTACGAGCAGTACTTC. Translated: CASSHRTQGAWTYEQYF.

The V call is TRBV5-1, the J call TRBJ2-1, with D maybe TRBD1 (6 bases). The V end was cut by 5 bases, the J end by 8 bases, with 14 bases between. The CDR3 sequence is 13 residues long. CDR1 is SGHRS and CDR2 is YFSETQ in the germline V gene. CDR3 protein: CASSLLQGHEQFF. CDR3 coding DNA: TGCGCCAGCAGTCTCTTACAGGGCCATGAGCAGTTCTTC.

In this sample, this clonotype turned up a few times. The rearrangement uses TRBV3-1 and TRBJ2-7; 8 nucleotides match TRBD2. The germline gives CDR1 LGHDT, CDR2 YNNKEL (reference sequence). This CDR3 region has 14 residues. Trimming at V came to 8 bases and at J to 0 bases, leaving 6 bases not matched to a gene. For the CDR3, the DNA is TGTGCCAGCCGGCGGAGCGGGAGCTCCTACGAGCAGTACTTC. It is translated as CASRRSGSSYEQYF.

This clonotype was counted only a few times. This chain uses TRBV5-6 with TRBJ2-1; the D is unclear. Trimming cost V 4 bases and J 4 bases, with 15 bases left between them. The CDR3 has 15 amino acids. Germline assignment: CDR1 SGHDT and CDR2 YYEEEE. The CDR3 loop reads CASSRDLGSYNEQFF. The CDR3 DNA reads as TGTGCCAGCAGCCGCGACTTGGGTTCGTACAATGAGCAGTTCTTC.

This chain links TRBV29-1 with TRBJ2-3; 10 positions agree with TRBD2. Trimming removed 8 bases from V and 3 bases from J; junction bases left unmatched: 5. Germline V gene lookup returns CDR1 SQVTM and CDR2 ANQGSEA. The CDR3 contains 13 residues. CDR3 residues: CSFGLAVTDTQYF. The CDR3 nucleotides are TGCAGCTTTGGACTAGCGGTTACAGATACGCAGTATTTT.

This chain joins TRBV6-1 and TRBJ1-2, with 7 bases fitting TRBD1. This CDR3 has 16 residues. V gave up 4 bases and J gave up 2 bases; unmatched junction bases: 10. Germline-derived CDR1 and CDR2 are MNHNS and SASEGT. This CDR3 is CASSGDRAYVNYGYTF. DNA of the CDR3: TGTGCCAGCAGTGGGGACAGAGCCTACGTCAACTATGGCTACACCTTC.

The chain links TRBV7-8 to TRBJ2-1; tentatively, D is TRBD1 (8 bases). CDR1 and CDR2 (germline): SGHVS, FQNEAQ. V was pared by 5 bases and J by 4 bases, with 12 bases between. The CDR3 is 14 amino acids. Written as DNA, the CDR3 is TGTGCCAGCAGCCAACAGGGGGGGTACAATGAGCAGTTCTTC. Its protein is CASSQQGGYNEQFF.

This clonotype was recorded many times. This rearrangement joins TRBV15 to TRBJ1-1, with D maybe TRBD1 (5 bases). The CDR3 consists of 12 residues. The ends were cut back, 5 bases at V and 11 bases at J, with 15 bases in the middle. Germline values: CDR1 LNHNV, CDR2 YYDKDF (reference sequence). The CDR3 coding sequence is TGTGCCACCAGCCCCGGGACCAGATCGGCTTTCTTT. The encoded protein is CATSPGTRSAFF.

This chain joins TRBV20-1 and TRBJ2-2, with TRBD2 as a possible D gene (6 bases). Trimming removed 2 bases from V and 6 bases from J, with 22 bases in between. Per germline, CDR1 DFQATT and CDR2 SNEGSKA (reference sequence). The CDR3 length is 17 residues. DNA for the CDR3: TGCAGTGCTAGATCCCCCCTGGTCGGGAGCCCCCCCGGGGAGCTGTTTTTT. Encoded protein: CSARSPLVGSPPGELFF.